The 2 T cell receptor beta chains listed next were all sequenced from one sample in a study of vaccination and CD4 T cells after COVID-19. The sample's treatment: roughly 11-day PBMC culture with coronavirus spike peptide pools or control peptides (ViraFEST assay). Oncomine TCR Beta short-read sequencing was applied to DNA from cultured CD4+ T cells. TCRdb reprocessed the PCR reads with MiXCR, giving one entry per CDR3 protein. The data show about 7,000 distinct CDR3 sequences, 25% seen once. No antigens are known for them. Specimen: CD4+ T cells from blood, cultured in vitro, collected after SARS-CoV-2 vaccination. The receptor set was obtained from a human donor who had recovered from COVID-19.

The CDR3 protein is CASSPMDRAIYTF. Written as DNA, the CDR3 is TGTGCCAGTAGTCCCATGGACAGGGCGATCTACACCTTC. This chain links TRBV19 with TRBJ1-2; TRBD1 matches 8 bases. The CDR3 sequence is 13 residues long. With V trimmed by 5 bases and J by 10 bases, 9 bases remained unmatched. The germline V gene has CDR1 LNHDA and CDR2 SQIVND (reference sequence). Supplemented by reference TRBV19 and TRBJ1-2, the full variable domain reads DGGITQSPKYLFRKEGQNVTLSCEQNLNHDAMYWYRQDPGQGLRLIYYSQIVNDFQKGDIAEGYSVSREKKESFPLTVTSAQKNPTAFYLCASSPMDRAIYTFGSGTRLTVV.

This chain connects TRBV15 to TRBJ2-7; 11 nucleotides match TRBD1. Germline CDR1 is LNHNV and CDR2 is YYDKDF (reference sequence). The CDR3 contains 19 residues. V lost 0 bases to trimming and J lost 3 bases; unmatched junction nucleotides: 13. CDR3 nucleotide sequence: TGTGCCACCAGCAGAGAGGACAGGGGGCTCACCCGGAGAGGCTACGAGCAGTACTTC. Translation gives CATSREDRGLTRRGYEQYF.